This T cell receptor (beta chain) was identified during a study of blood T cell repertoires in COVID-19. Study as a whole: Italy, Spain and the United States were the sources of the convalescent and acute COVID-19 samples. T cells, B-cell-depleted T cells, or PBMCs provided the cDNA or gDNA that served as material.

In the study's own analysis: How many nucleated cells were present was estimated from reference gene primer amplification. The assay was immunoSEQ multiplex PCR, and TCRdb's table has in-frame clones only and misses some. Clone size and V and J calls were adopted from that table, with D and trimming inferred from the DNA. The sample contains 350,000 to 450,000 clones, about 86% of which appear only once. Seattle cases were enrolled at active infection and followed longitudinally. Trimming cost V 3 bases and J 4 bases; bases outside gene matches: 9. This CDR3 spans 16 amino acids. CDR1 is SNHLY, CDR2 FYNNEI, per germline.

The sample comprised peripheral blood. The clonotype comes from a woman aged 55-69 years with COVID-19, enrolled during active disease. The J gene is TRBJ2-3, the V gene TRBV2; TRBD2 matches at 8 bases. The DNA for the CDR3 is TGTGCCAGCAGTGATTTCTCCGGGGGGGCCGCAGATACGCAGTATTTT. Protein product: CASSDFSGGAADTQYF.